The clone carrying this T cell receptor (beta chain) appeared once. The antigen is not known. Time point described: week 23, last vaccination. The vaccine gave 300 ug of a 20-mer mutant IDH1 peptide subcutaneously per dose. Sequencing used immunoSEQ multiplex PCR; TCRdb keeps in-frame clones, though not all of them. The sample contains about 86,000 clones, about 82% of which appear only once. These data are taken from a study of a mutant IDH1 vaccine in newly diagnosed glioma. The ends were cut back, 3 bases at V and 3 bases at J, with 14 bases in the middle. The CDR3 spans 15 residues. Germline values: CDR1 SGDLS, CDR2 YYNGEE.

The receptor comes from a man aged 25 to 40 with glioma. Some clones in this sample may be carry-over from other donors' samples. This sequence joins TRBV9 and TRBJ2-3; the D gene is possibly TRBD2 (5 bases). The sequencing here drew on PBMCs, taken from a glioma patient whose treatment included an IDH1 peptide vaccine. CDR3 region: CASSAFEGLTDTQYF. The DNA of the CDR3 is TGTGCCAGCAGCGCGTTTGAGGGTCTGACAGATACGCAGTATTTT.